This T cell receptor beta chain came from a study of cytomegalovirus exposure and HLA in healthy donors. The CDR3 has 15 residues. Unmatched junction bases numbered 4, after V lost 4 bases and J lost 7 bases. CDR1 and CDR2 (germline): MDHEN, SYDVKM. Sequenced by immunoSEQ multiplex PCR; TCRdb stores in-frame clones only, minus some. The data show about 130,000 clones, about 96% seen once. The source is a man aged 18 to 30 in good health and CMV-seronegative. V gene TRBV28 combines with J gene TRBJ2-1, with TRBD2 matching 13 bases. The specimen was PBMCs. The CDR3 coding sequence is TGTGCCAGCAGTTACGGACTAGCGGGAGATAATGAGCAGTTCTTC. This encodes CASSYGLAGDNEQFF.